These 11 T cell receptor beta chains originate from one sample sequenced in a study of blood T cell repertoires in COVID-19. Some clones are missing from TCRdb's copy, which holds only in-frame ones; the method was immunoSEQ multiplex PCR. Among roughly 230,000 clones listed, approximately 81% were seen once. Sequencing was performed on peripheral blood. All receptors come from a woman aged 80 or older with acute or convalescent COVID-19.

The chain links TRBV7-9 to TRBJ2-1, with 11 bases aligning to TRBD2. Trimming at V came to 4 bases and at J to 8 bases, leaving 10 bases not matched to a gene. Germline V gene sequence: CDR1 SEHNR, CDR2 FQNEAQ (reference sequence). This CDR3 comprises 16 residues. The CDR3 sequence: CASSSPGSGRADEQFF. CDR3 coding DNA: TGTGCCAGCAGCTCCCCTGGTAGCGGGAGGGCAGATGAGCAGTTCTTC. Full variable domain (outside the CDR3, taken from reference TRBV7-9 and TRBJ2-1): DTGVSQNPRHKITKRGQNVTFRCDPISEHNRLYWYRQTLGQGPEFLTYFQNEAQLEKSRLLSDRFSAERPKGSFSTLEIQRTEQGDSAMYLCASSSPGSGRADEQFFGPGTRLTVL.

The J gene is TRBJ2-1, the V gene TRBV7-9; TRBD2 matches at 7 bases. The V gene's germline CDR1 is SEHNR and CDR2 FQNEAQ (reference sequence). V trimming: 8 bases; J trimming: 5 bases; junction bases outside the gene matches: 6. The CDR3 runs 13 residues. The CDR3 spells CASGSSGDNEQFF. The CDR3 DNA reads TGTGCCAGCGGGTCTAGCGGCGACAATGAGCAGTTCTTC.

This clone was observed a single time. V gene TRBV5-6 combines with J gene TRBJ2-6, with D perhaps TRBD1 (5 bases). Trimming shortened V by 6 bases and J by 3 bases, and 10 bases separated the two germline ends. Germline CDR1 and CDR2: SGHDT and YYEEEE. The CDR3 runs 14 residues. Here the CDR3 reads CASTQGYGANVLTF. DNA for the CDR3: TGTGCCAGCACCCAGGGATATGGGGCCAACGTCCTGACTTTC.

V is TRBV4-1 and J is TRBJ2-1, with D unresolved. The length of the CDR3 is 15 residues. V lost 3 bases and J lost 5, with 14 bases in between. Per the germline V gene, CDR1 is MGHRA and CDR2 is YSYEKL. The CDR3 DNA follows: TGCGCCAGCAGCCAGCGGAAGATGAGTCACAATGAGCAGTTCTTC. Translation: CASSQRKMSHNEQFF.

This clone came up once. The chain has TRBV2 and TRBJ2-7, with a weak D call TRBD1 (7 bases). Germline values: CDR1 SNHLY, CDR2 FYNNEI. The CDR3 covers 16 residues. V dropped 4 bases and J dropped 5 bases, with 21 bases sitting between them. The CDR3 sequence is CASSADGGGATHEQYF. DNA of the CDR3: TGTGCCAGCAGTGCGGATGGAGGGGGCGCTACCCACGAGCAGTACTTC.

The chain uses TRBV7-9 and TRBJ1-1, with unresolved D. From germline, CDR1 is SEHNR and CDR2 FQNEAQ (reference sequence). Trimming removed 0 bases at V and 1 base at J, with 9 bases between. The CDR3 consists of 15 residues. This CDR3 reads CASSLAGGQNTEAFF. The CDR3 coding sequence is TGTGCCAGCAGCTTAGCGGGAGGGCAGAACACTGAAGCTTTCTTT.

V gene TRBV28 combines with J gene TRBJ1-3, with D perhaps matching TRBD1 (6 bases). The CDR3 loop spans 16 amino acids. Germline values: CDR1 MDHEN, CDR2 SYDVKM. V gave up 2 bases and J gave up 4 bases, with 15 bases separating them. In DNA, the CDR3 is TGTGCCAGCAGTTTACGTGGGACAAGGGCCGGAAACACCATATATTTT. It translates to CASSLRGTRAGNTIYF. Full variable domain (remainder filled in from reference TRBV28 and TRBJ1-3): DVKVTQSSRYLVKRTGEKVFLECVQDMDHENMFWYRQDPGLGLRLIYFSYDVKMKEKGDIPEGYSVSREKKERFSLILESASTNQTSMYLCASSLRGTRAGNTIYFGEGSWLTVV.

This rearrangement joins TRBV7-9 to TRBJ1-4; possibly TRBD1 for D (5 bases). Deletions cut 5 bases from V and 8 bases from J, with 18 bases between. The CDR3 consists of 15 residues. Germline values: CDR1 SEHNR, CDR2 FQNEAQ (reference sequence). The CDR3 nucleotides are TGTGCCAGCAGCCTTGAAGGGGCAGGTGGAGAAAAACTGTTTTTT. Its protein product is CASSLEGAGGEKLFF. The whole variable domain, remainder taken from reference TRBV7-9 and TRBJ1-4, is DTGVSQNPRHKITKRGQNVTFRCDPISEHNRLYWYRQTLGQGPEFLTYFQNEAQLEKSRLLSDRFSAERPKGSFSTLEIQRTEQGDSAMYLCASSLEGAGGEKLFFGSGTQLSVL.

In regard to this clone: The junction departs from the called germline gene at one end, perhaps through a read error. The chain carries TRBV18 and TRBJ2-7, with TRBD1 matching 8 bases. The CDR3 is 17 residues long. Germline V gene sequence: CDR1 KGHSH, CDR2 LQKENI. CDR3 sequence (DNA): TGTGCCAGCTCCCCACGACTTCTTGGGACAGGAGACTACGAGCAGTACTTC. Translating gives CASSPRLLGTGDYEQYF.

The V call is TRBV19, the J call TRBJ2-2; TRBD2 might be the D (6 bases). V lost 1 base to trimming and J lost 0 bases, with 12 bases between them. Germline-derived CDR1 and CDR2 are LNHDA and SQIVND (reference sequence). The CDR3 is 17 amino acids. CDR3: CASSIGWGTSNTGELFF. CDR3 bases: TGTGCCAGTAGTATAGGTTGGGGGACTTCGAACACCGGGGAGCTGTTTTTT.

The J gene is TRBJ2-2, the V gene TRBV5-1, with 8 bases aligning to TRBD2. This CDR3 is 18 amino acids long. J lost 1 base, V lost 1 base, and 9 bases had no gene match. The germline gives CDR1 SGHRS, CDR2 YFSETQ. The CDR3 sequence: CASSLLPGGPVNTGELFF. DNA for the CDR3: TGCGCCAGCAGCTTGCTCCCGGGAGGGCCGGTGAACACCGGGGAGCTGTTTTTT.